Below, 7 T cell receptor beta chains from the same sample are listed, as sequenced in a study of blood T cell repertoires in COVID-19. Only in-frame clones appear in the TCRdb table, and some are missing; sequencing was by immunoSEQ multiplex PCR. Of about 150,000 clones in the sample, around four fifths were seen once. Source material: peripheral blood. All receptors derive from a human donor in a cohort sampled during active COVID-19.

In its sample, this clone was seen a few times. The chain couples TRBV7-6 to TRBJ1-3, with 8 bases matching TRBD1. V gave up 0 bases and J gave up 2 bases; unmatched junction bases: 3. The CDR3 has 16 residues. Germline CDR1 reads SGHVS; CDR2 reads FNYEAQ. CDR3 coding DNA: TGTGCCAGCAGCTTAGCGGTGGACAGGGCTGGAAACACCATATATTTT. It specifies CASSLAVDRAGNTIYF.

This sequence joins TRBV4-1 and TRBJ1-5; 7 bases are a match to TRBD1. In germline, CDR1 is MGHRA, CDR2 YSYEKL. This CDR3 region has 14 residues. The V segment lost 4 bases and the J segment 5 bases; nucleotides outside the gene matches: 5. The CDR3: CASSLRQGHQPQHF. CDR3 coding DNA: TGCGCCAGCAGCCTGAGACAGGGCCATCAGCCCCAGCATTTT.

The chain combines TRBV11-2 with TRBJ2-5; 7 positions agree with TRBD2. Germline trimming cut 4 bases from V and 4 bases from J; bases unmatched to any gene: 12. CDR1 is SGHAT and CDR2 is FQNNGV in the germline V gene. The CDR3 is 16 amino acids. CDR3 loop: CASSYWASGRPETQYF. For the CDR3, the DNA is TGTGCCAGCAGCTATTGGGCTAGCGGCCGCCCAGAGACCCAGTACTTC.

V gene TRBV19 combines with J gene TRBJ2-1; weak D call: TRBD1 (5 bases). The length of the CDR3 is 17 residues. Germline V gene data show CDR1 as LNHDA and CDR2 as SQIVND (reference sequence). With 2 bases removed from V and 0 bases from J, the gap between germline ends came to 14 bases. DNA of the CDR3: TGTGCCAGTAGTATACGGAAAGGGGTCCCCTCCTACAATGAGCAGTTCTTC. Its translation is CASSIRKGVPSYNEQFF.

The chain carries TRBV28 and TRBJ2-2; TRBD2 matches 15 bases. The CDR3 length is 19 residues. CDR1 and CDR2 (germline): MDHEN, SYDVKM. V dropped 6 bases and J dropped 6; count of bases not matched to a gene: 14. CDR3 coding DNA: TGTGCCAGCAGCATCCGCGGACTAGCGGGGGGGGCCGTACCCGGGGAGCTGTTTTTT. Its protein is CASSIRGLAGGAVPGELFF.

The chain carries TRBV7-6 and TRBJ2-2, with 8 bases matching TRBD1. CDR1 is SGHVS, CDR2 FNYEAQ, per germline. The V segment lost 2 bases and the J segment 7 bases; nucleotides outside the gene matches: 6. The CDR3 spans 15 residues. This chain's CDR3 is CASSLSTGGIGELFF. CDR3 DNA sequence: TGTGCCAGCAGCTTATCTACAGGGGGAATCGGGGAGCTGTTTTTT. The full variable domain, completed using reference TRBV7-6 and TRBJ2-2, is GAGVSQSPRYKVTKRGQDVALRCDPISGHVSLYWYRQALGQGPEFLTYFNYEAQQDKSGLPNDRFSAERPEGSISTLTIQRTEQRDSAMYRCASSLSTGGIGELFFGEGSRLTVL.

The V call is TRBV4-1, the J call TRBJ2-3; maybe TRBD1 (6 bases). CDR1 is MGHRA, CDR2 YSYEKL, per germline. The CDR3 totals 16 residues. The V gene lost 1 base and the J gene lost 1 base, with 12 bases spanning the gap. CDR3 coding DNA: TGCGCCAGCAGCCAAGTTTTAGGGGGTGGCACAGATACGCAGTATTTT. Translation: CASSQVLGGGTDTQYF.